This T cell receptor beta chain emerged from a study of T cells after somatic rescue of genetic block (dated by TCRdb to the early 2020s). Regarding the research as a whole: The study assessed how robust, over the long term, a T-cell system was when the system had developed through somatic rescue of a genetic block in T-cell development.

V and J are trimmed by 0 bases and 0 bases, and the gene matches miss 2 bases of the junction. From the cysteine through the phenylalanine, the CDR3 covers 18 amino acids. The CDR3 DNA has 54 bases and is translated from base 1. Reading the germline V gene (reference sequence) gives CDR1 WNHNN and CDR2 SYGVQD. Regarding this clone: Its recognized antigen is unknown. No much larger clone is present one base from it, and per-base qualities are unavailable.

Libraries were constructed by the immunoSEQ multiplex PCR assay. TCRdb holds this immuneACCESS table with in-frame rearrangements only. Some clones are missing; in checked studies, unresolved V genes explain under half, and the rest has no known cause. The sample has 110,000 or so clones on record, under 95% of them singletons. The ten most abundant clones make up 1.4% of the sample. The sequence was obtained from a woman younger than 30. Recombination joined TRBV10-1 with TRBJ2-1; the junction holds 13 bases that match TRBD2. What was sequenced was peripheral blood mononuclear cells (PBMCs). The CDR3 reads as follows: CASSESRLAGGSYNEQFF. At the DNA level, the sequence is TGCGCCAGCAGTGAGTCGAGACTAGCGGGGGGCTCCTACAATGAGCAGTTCTTC.